This T cell receptor beta chain was identified in a study of OX40 agonist ivuxolimab in advanced cancers. Enrollment shut out patients with autoimmune disease history or systemic immunosuppression. This clone has a single count. Sequencing used immunoSEQ multiplex PCR; TCRdb keeps in-frame clones, though not all of them. This sample yields about 67,000 clones, of which roughly four fifths are seen a single time; roughly 5% belongs to the top ten. This receptor was obtained from an adult with an advanced solid tumor such as melanoma, head and neck, liver or kidney cancer. The specimen was CD4+ or CD8+ T cells sorted from blood, collected in a trial of the OX40 agonist ivuxolimab.

For the CDR3, the DNA is TGTGCCAGCAGCAAGACAGGGGGAGAGGAGACCCAGTACTTC. Translation: CASSKTGGEETQYF. The V and J genes are TRBV6-5 and TRBJ2-5, with TRBD1 matching over 9 bases. The germline V gene has CDR1 MNHEY and CDR2 SVGAGI. V lost 6 bases and J lost 5; bases outside the gene matches: 7. This CDR3 has 14 residues.